The present entry profiles one T cell receptor beta chain with its context. TCRB transcripts that were expressed got sequenced, as all of the isolated RNA had been reverse transcribed. Repertoires were generated with immunoSEQ multiplex PCR, while TCRdb's copy carries only in-frame clones and drops some. The sample includes around 250,000 clones, 14% seen only once; the top ten take around 0.025%. The data are from a study of beta chain features in type 1 diabetes. CDR3 length: 13 amino acids. Looked up from germline, CDR1 is SQVTM and CDR2 is ANQGSEA. V lost 5 bases to trimming and J lost 4 bases, with 9 bases between them.

The sequenced material came from naive CD4+ T cells from blood. The chain links TRBV29-1 to TRBJ1-6, with D possibly matching TRBD1 (5 bases). The sequence came from a woman in her forties in good health. CDR3 amino acids: CSVLTEYNSPLHF. CDR3 sequence (DNA): TGCAGCGTTTTGACAGAGTATAATTCACCCCTCCACTTT. Variable domain in full (rest from reference TRBV29-1 and TRBJ1-6): SAVISQKPSRDICQRGTSLTIQCQVDSQVTMMFWYRQQPGQSLTLIATANQGSEATYESGFVIDKFPISRPNLTFSTLTVSNMSPEDSSIYLCSVLTEYNSPLHFGNGTRLTVT.